The following is a T cell receptor beta chain sequence with its context. The antigen remains undetermined. As the CDR3 is not closed by the conserved phenylalanine or tryptophan, this likely results from a read error. Full-length variable regions came from constant-region reverse primers plus semi-nested Nested Universal Primer A PCR. TCRdb reprocessed the 5' RACE reads via MiXCR and lists one record per CDR3 protein. Of some 8,700 distinct CDR3 sequences listed, about 30% are singletons. The germline V gene has CDR1 DFQATT and CDR2 SNEGSKA (reference sequence). The CDR3 loop spans 14 amino acids. Study results and caveats: The larger-cohort validation was restricted to a single TCR beta V-J rearrangement rather than whole repertoires. Tumor-infiltrating Treg TCR alpha and beta sequences overlapped most with tumor naive CD4+ T cells, then blood naive.

This chain links TRBV20-1 with TRBJ2-1; a weak D match, TRBD2 (6 bases). This TCR derives from a female donor with breast cancer. The sequenced sample was naive CD4+ T cells sorted from a lymph node. Regarding subset: naive CD4+ T cells, CD4+CD45RA+CD25-. CDR3 region: CSARTRGSYNGQFL. CDR3 coding DNA: TGCAGTGCTAGGACTAGGGGCTCCTACAATGGGCAGTTCCTC.